The clone carrying this T cell receptor (beta chain) came up once. The V gene lost 1 base and the J gene lost 1 base, with 7 bases spanning the gap. Per the germline V gene, CDR1 is ENHRY and CDR2 is SYGVKD. The CDR3 runs to 14 residues. The data belong to a study of blood T cell repertoires in COVID-19. Study background: Material from acute and convalescent COVID-19 was sourced from the United States, Italy and Spain. Sample material is recorded as cDNA or gDNA derived from T cells, B-cell-depleted T cells, or PBMCs.

Generated by immunoSEQ multiplex PCR, the TCRdb table keeps only in-frame clones and is missing some. The sample contains 75,000 to 85,000 clones, around 83% of which appear only once. Patients at the Seattle site were enrolled during active infection and followed longitudinally. The sequence derives from a man in his 60s with COVID-19, enrolled during active disease. Input material: peripheral blood. The rearrangement links TRBV10-3 to TRBJ1-1, with D uncertain. CDR3 coding DNA: TGTGCCATCAGTGAGTGGGCAGAGAACACTGAAGCTTTCTTT. Protein sequence: CAISEWAENTEAFF.